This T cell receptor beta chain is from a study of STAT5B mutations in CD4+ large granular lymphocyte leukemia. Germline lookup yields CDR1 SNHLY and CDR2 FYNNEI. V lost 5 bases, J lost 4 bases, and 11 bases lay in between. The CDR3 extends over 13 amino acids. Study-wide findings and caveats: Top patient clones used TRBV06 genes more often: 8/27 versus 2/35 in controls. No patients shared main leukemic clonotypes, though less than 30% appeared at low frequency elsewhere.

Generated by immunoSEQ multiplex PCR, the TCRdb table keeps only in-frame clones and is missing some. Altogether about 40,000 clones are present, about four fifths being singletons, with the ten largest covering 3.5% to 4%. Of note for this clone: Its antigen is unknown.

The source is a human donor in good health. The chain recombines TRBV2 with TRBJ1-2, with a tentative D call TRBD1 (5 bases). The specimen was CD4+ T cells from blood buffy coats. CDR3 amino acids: CASSPDSGYGYTF. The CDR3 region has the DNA TGTGCCAGCAGTCCCGACAGCGGCTATGGCTACACCTTC.